This passage covers 20 T cell receptor beta chains from one sample sequenced in a study of shared clonotypes between healthy human individuals. TCRdb keeps only in-frame clones here, not all; method: immunoSEQ multiplex PCR. The repertoire holds some 350,000 clones, with around 74% as singletons. Material for sequencing was memory CD4+ T cells sorted from blood. Sample subset: CD45RA-negative fraction. Source of these receptors: a man aged 25 to 45 in good health.

This clone was picked up a small number of times. The rearrangement joins TRBV2 to TRBJ1-6; the match to TRBD1 covers 8 bases. CDR1 and CDR2 from the germline V gene are SNHLY and FYNNEI. This CDR3 comprises 14 residues. Germline trimming cut 6 bases from V and 10 bases from J; bases unmatched to any gene: 8. For the CDR3, the DNA is TGTGCCAGCAGGGGGACAGGATTCTACTCACCCCTCCACTTT. Encoded protein: CASRGTGFYSPLHF. The entire variable domain, with the rest obtained from reference TRBV2 and TRBJ1-6, is as follows: EPEVTQTPSHQVTQMGQEVILRCVPISNHLYFYWYRQILGQKVEFLVSFYNNEISEKSEIFDDQFSVERPDGSNFTLKIRSTKLEDSAMYFCASRGTGFYSPLHFGNGTRLTVT.

This clone was seen ten or more times. The chain uses TRBV2 and TRBJ2-3; TRBD2 matches 13 bases. Germline CDR1 SNHLY, CDR2 FYNNEI. The CDR3 sequence is 16 residues long. Unmatched junction bases numbered 1, after V lost 4 bases and J lost 0 bases. CDR3 protein: CASSAGLAGSTDTQYF. The CDR3 region has the DNA TGTGCCAGCAGTGCGGGACTAGCGGGAAGCACAGATACGCAGTATTTT.

The chain carries TRBV7-2 and TRBJ2-3; tentatively, D is TRBD2 (6 bases). V was trimmed by 5 bases and J by 4 bases, leaving 10 bases between them. The CDR3 contains 13 residues. CDR1 is SGHTA and CDR2 is FQGNSA in the germline V gene. The DNA for the CDR3 is TGTGCCAGCAGCCCTAGCGTCGCAGATACGCAGTATTTT. Its translation: CASSPSVADTQYF.

This chain uses TRBV7-9 with TRBJ2-7; TRBD1 matches at 10 bases. The CDR3 extends over 17 amino acids. The germline CDR1 and CDR2 sequences are SEHNR and FQNEAQ (reference sequence). With V trimmed by 3 bases and J by 7 bases, 15 bases remained unmatched. The CDR3 coding sequence is TGTGCCAGCAGCTTCGGGACAGGGGCCCTCAGGTGGAGGGAGCAGTACTTC. Residues: CASSFGTGALRWREQYF.

This sequence joins TRBV5-1 and TRBJ2-7, with TRBD2 matching 8 bases. Looked up from germline, CDR1 is SGHRS and CDR2 is YFSETQ. The CDR3 consists of 16 residues. V lost 2 bases to trimming and J lost 2 bases; unmatched junction nucleotides: 9. The CDR3 DNA follows: TGCGCCAGCAGCTTCAGCAGCGGGAGTGTCCCCTACGAGCAGTACTTC. Encoded protein: CASSFSSGSVPYEQYF.

A few counts support this clone. This rearrangement joins TRBV25-1 to TRBJ1-1; the match to TRBD1 covers 7 bases. After removal of 10 bases from V and 3 bases from J, the junction contained 14 bases not matched to a gene. CDR1 and CDR2 from the germline V gene are MGHDK and SYGVNS. This CDR3 is 15 amino acids long. The CDR3 loop reads CATRGETGEHTEAFF. The CDR3 nucleotides read TGTGCCACCAGGGGGGAAACAGGGGAGCACACTGAAGCTTTCTTT.

The rearrangement joins TRBV5-1 to TRBJ2-3; 8 nucleotides align to TRBD1. The CDR3 extends over 16 amino acids. V lost 1 base and J lost 7; bases outside the gene matches: 11. CDR1 is SGHRS and CDR2 is YFSETQ in the germline V gene. The CDR3 coding sequence is TGCGCCAGCAGCTTGCGACTTTCAGGGGGCTTACATACGCAGTATTTT. This codes for CASSLRLSGGLHTQYF.

CDR3 loop: CASSVGGGYTDTQYF. DNA of the CDR3: TGTGCCAGCAGCGTAGGTGGCGGGTACACAGATACGCAGTATTTT. The chain has TRBV9 and TRBJ2-3, with D possibly matching TRBD2 (5 bases). Germline V gene lookup returns CDR1 SGDLS and CDR2 YYNGEE. The CDR3 is 15 residues long. V gave up 0 bases and J gave up 2 bases, with 10 bases separating them.

This chain uses TRBV7-9 with TRBJ2-1; D uncertain. Germline V gene lookup returns CDR1 SEHNR and CDR2 FQNEAQ (reference sequence). The CDR3 spans 14 residues. V was shortened by 5 bases and J by 6 bases, with 14 bases between the two germline ends. The CDR3: CASSLLGVRNEQFF. CDR3 DNA sequence: TGTGCCAGCAGCCTGCTAGGCGTACGCAATGAGCAGTTCTTC.

The gene calls are TRBV19 and TRBJ2-5; 9 nucleotides line up with TRBD2. This CDR3 is 16 amino acids long. Germline values: CDR1 LNHDA, CDR2 SQIVND (reference sequence). J gave up 7 bases and V 1 base, and 10 bases lay outside the gene matches. The CDR3 spells CASSIGRTSARGTQYF. CDR3 nucleotides: TGTGCCAGTAGTATAGGGCGGACTAGCGCCCGAGGGACCCAGTACTTC.

V gene TRBV30 combines with J gene TRBJ2-7; 8 bases line up with TRBD2. Germline-derived CDR1 and CDR2 are GTSNPN and SVGIG (reference sequence). Trimming took 0 bases from V and 7 from J; bases not matched to a gene: 17. CDR3 length: 17 amino acids. In DNA, the CDR3 is TGTGCCTGGAGTGTTCGGACTAGCTCAAACTCAGCGAGAGAGCAGTACTTC. This gives the protein CAWSVRTSSNSAREQYF. Full variable domain (rest looked up from reference TRBV30 and TRBJ2-7): SQTIHQWPATLVQPVGSPLSLECTVEGTSNPNLYWYRQAAGRGLQLLFYSVGIGQISSEVPQNLSASRPQDRQFILSSKKLLLSDSGFYLCAWSVRTSSNSAREQYFGPGTRLTVT.

J is TRBJ2-2 and V is TRBV14; tentatively, D is TRBD2 (5 bases). The CDR3 has 15 amino acids. V was trimmed by 4 bases and J by 4 bases, leaving 13 bases between them. The V gene's germline CDR1 is SGHDN and CDR2 FVKESK. The CDR3 coding sequence is TGTGCCAGCAGCCGACGAGAGGGCCTCACCGGGGAGCTGTTTTTT. Its translation is CASSRREGLTGELFF.

This clone was found a few times. The chain couples TRBV25-1 to TRBJ2-3; 8 positions match TRBD2. The V segment lost 7 bases and the J segment 2 bases; nucleotides outside the gene matches: 11. CDR3 length equals 16 residues. Germline CDR1 is MGHDK and CDR2 is SYGVNS. CDR3 protein: CASTHGTSGSTDTQYF. The CDR3 DNA follows: TGTGCCAGCACCCACGGAACTAGCGGATCCACAGATACGCAGTATTTT.

This chain links TRBV5-5 with TRBJ1-5; D unclear. Germline CDR1 is SGHKS and CDR2 is YYEKEE (reference sequence). This CDR3 comprises 15 residues. V dropped 1 base and J dropped 6 bases, with 14 bases sitting between them. This CDR3 is CASSLIGEIGQPQHF. The CDR3 DNA is TGTGCCAGCAGCTTGATAGGTGAAATCGGTCAGCCCCAGCATTTT.

This clone was picked up a small number of times. The chain joins TRBV6-6 to TRBJ2-2; D uncertain. This CDR3 contains 14 residues. Trimming removed 7 bases at V and 0 bases at J, with 9 bases between. The germline V gene encodes CDR1 MNHNY and CDR2 SVGAGI (reference sequence). As DNA, the CDR3 is TGTGCCAGCAACCCAACAGCGAACACCGGGGAGCTGTTTTTT. Translation gives CASNPTANTGELFF.

The genes are TRBV10-3 and TRBJ2-2; TRBD1 might be the D (5 bases). Germline CDR1 reads ENHRY; CDR2 reads SYGVKD. This CDR3 has 15 residues. V lost 5 bases and J 0 bases, leaving 10 bases between the germline ends. CDR3 bases: TGTGCCATCAGTCCAGGACAATCGAACACCGGGGAGCTGTTTTTT. Translating gives CAISPGQSNTGELFF.

This chain connects TRBV10-3 to TRBJ2-2; D is possibly TRBD2 (6 bases). Germline V gene sequence: CDR1 ENHRY, CDR2 SYGVKD. Trimming removed 4 bases from V and 6 bases from J, with 12 bases in between. The CDR3 loop spans 14 amino acids. In DNA form, the CDR3 reads TGTGCCATCAGTGGGGTGGGAGGCTCCGGGGAGCTGTTTTTT. Protein product: CAISGVGGSGELFF.

This chain connects TRBV29-1 to TRBJ2-1; D is tentatively TRBD1 or TRBD2 (6 bases each). Germline CDR1 is SQVTM and CDR2 is ANQGSEA. The CDR3 contains 16 residues. The V end lost 6 bases, the J end lost 7 bases, and 25 bases lay between the germline ends. The CDR3 DNA follows: TGCAGCGTGAGTGGGGGGCAGGGGACCAAAGGTAATGAGCAGTTCTTC. Translated, it gives CSVSGGQGTKGNEQFF.

The chain joins TRBV27 to TRBJ1-4, with TRBD1 matching over 9 bases. There are 16 residues in the CDR3. The germline V gene has CDR1 MNHEY and CDR2 SMNVEV (reference sequence). The V gene end was trimmed by 1 base and the J gene end by 5 bases; junction bases not matched to a gene: 5. DNA of the CDR3: TGTGCCAGCAGTTTATATGGGGACAGGGTGAATGAAAAACTGTTTTTT. Its protein product is CASSLYGDRVNEKLFF.

The rearrangement joins TRBV28 to TRBJ1-1; D is perhaps TRBD1 (5 bases). Trimming left V 3 bases short and J 1 base short, with 15 bases between. The CDR3 has 16 residues. Germline V CDR1 and CDR2: MDHEN, SYDVKM. CDR3 loop: CASSFQVWGANTEAFF. In DNA form, the CDR3 reads TGTGCCAGCAGTTTTCAAGTCTGGGGCGCGAACACTGAAGCTTTCTTT. Full variable domain (outside the CDR3, taken from reference TRBV28 and TRBJ1-1): DVKVTQSSRYLVKRTGEKVFLECVQDMDHENMFWYRQDPGLGLRLIYFSYDVKMKEKGDIPEGYSVSREKKERFSLILESASTNQTSMYLCASSFQVWGANTEAFFGQGTRLTVV.